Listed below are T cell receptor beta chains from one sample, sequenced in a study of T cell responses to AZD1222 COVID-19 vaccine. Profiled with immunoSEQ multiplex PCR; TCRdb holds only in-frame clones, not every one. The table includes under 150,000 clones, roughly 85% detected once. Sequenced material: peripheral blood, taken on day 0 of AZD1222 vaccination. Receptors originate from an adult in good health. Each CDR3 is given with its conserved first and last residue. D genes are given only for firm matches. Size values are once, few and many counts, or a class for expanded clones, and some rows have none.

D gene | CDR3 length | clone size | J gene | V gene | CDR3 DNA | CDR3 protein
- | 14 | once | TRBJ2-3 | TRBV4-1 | TGCGCCAGCTCGCTGGGGTTTAGCACAGATACGCAGTATTTT | CASSLGFSTDTQYF
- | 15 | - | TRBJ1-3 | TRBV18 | TGTGCCAGCTCGGGCAGAAGTACCTCTGGAAACACCATATATTTT | CASSGRSTSGNTIYF
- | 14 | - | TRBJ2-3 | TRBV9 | TGTGCCAGCAGCGTACCACATAGCACAGATACGCAGTATTTT | CASSVPHSTDTQYF
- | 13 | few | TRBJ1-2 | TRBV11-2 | TGTGCCAGCAGCGCGCGTAGGAGCTATGGCTACACCTTC | CASSARRSYGYTF
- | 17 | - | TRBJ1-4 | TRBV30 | TGTGCCTGGAGTAAGGGGGACACTATTACAACTAATGAAAAACTGTTTTTT | CAWSKGDTITTNEKLFF
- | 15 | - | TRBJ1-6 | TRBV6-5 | TGTGCCAGCAGTCGAGGGGCCTCCTATAATTCACCCCTCCACTTT | CASSRGASYNSPLHF
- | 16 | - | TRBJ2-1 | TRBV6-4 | TGTGCCAGCAGTGACTCCCGGGGGACCTCGGTCAATGAGCAGTTCTTC | CASSDSRGTSVNEQFF
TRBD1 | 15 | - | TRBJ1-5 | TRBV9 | TGTGCCAGCAGCGTAGACGGACAGGGCAATCAGCCCCAGCATTTT | CASSVDGQGNQPQHF
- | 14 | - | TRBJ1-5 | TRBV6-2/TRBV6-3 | TGTGCCAGCAGTTACGGGGGAGGCAATCAGCCCCAGCATTTT | CASSYGGGNQPQHF
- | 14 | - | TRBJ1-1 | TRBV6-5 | TGTGCCAGCAGTTACAGGGGGGTAAACACTGAAGCTTTCTTT | CASSYRGVNTEAFF
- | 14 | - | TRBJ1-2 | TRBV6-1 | TGTGCCAGCAGTGAGACCAGGGGAATCGGTGGCTACACCTTC | CASSETRGIGGYTF
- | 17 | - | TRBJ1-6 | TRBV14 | TGTGCCAGCAGCCAAGCCTACGCAGGGATAAATAATTCACCCCTCCACTTT | CASSQAYAGINNSPLHF
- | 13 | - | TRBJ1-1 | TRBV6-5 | TGTGCCAGCAGTTACTTGGGGAACACTGAAGCTTTCTTT | CASSYLGNTEAFF
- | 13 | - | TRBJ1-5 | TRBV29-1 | TGCAGCGTTGAGGCGGATAGCGGTCAGCCCCAGCATTTT | CSVEADSGQPQHF
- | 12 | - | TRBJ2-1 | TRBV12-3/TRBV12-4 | TGTGCCAGCAGTTGGCGTTACAATGAGCAGTTCTTC | CASSWRYNEQFF
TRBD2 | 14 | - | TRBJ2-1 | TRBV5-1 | TGCGCCAGCAGCCAAGCTAGCGGGAGGAATGAGCAGTTCTTC | CASSQASGRNEQFF
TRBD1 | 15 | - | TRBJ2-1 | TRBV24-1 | TGTGCCACCAGTGACCCGGGACAGGGGAGTGGTGAGCAGTTCTTC | CATSDPGQGSGEQFF
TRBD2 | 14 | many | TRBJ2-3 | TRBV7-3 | TGTGCCAGCAGCCTGACAGCGGGGGCAGATACGCAGTATTTT | CASSLTAGADTQYF
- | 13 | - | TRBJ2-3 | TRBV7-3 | TGTGCCAGCAGCTCTAGGCGCACAGATACGCAGTATTTT | CASSSRRTDTQYF
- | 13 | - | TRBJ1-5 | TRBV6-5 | TGTGCCAGCAGACGCCTACAGGGTCAGCCCCAGCATTTT | CASRRLQGQPQHF
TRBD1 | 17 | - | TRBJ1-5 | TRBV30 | TGTGCCTGGAGAGCCGCCGACAGGGGAAGAGGAAATCAGCCCCAGCATTTT | CAWRAADRGRGNQPQHF
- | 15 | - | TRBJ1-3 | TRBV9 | TGTGCCAGCAGCGTAGAGGGCAGGGGACAAAACACCATATATTTT | CASSVEGRGQNTIYF
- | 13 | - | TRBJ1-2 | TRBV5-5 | TGTGCCAGCAGCCCCACAGGGAACTATGGCTACACCTTC | CASSPTGNYGYTF
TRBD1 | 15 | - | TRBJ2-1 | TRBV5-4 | TGTGCCAGCAGCTGGAAGGACAGGGGATCCGGTGAGCAGTTCTTC | CASSWKDRGSGEQFF
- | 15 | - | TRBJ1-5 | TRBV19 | TGTGCCAGCTACCCGGGCCTTGGGGGTAATCAGCCCCAGCATTTT | CASYPGLGGNQPQHF
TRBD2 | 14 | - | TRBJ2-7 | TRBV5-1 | TGCGCCAGCAGTACGCCGGGACTAGCTGCCGAGCAGTACTTC | CASSTPGLAAEQYF
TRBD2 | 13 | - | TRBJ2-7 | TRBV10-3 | TGTGCCATCAGTGTAGGACTAGCAGACGAGCAGTACTTC | CAISVGLADEQYF
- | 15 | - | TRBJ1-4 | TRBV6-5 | TGTGCCAGCAGGGGATCGGGGGCAACTAATGAAAAACTGTTTTTT | CASRGSGATNEKLFF
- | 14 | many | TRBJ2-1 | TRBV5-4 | TGTGCCAGCAGCTTGGGACTCGCCTTAGGGGAGCAGTTCTTC | CASSLGLALGEQFF
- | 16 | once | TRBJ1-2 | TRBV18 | TGTGCCAGCTCACCAGCCTCCAATGTTATAACGCGGGGCTACACCTTC | CASSPASNVITRGYTF
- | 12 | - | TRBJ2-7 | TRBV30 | TGTGCCTGGAGTACAGGGGAGGGCGAGCAGTACTTC | CAWSTGEGEQYF
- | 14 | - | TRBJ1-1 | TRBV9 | TGTGCCAGCAGCCCATTCACAGCCACCTATGAAGCTTTCTTT | CASSPFTATYEAFF
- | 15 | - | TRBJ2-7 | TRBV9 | TGTGCCAGCAGCGTAGGTTTAGGATCGGGGTGCGAGCAGTACTTC | CASSVGLGSGCEQYF
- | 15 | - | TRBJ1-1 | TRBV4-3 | TGCGCCAGCAGCCCCCAACGGACGAGGAACACTGAAGCTTTCTTT | CASSPQRTRNTEAFF
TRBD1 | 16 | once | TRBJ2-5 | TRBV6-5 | TGTGCCAGCAGTTACGATGACAGGGGGGTAGGAGAGACCCAGTACTTC | CASSYDDRGVGETQYF
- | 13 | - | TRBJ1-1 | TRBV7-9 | TGTGCCAGCCGAACACAGGGTAACACTGAAGCTTTCTTT | CASRTQGNTEAFF
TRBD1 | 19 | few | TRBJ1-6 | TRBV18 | TGTGCCAGCTCACTCCAGCTCACCATGGGACAGGGGAGAAATTCACCCCTCCACTTT | CASSLQLTMGQGRNSPLHF
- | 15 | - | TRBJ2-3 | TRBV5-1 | TGCGCCAGCAGCTTGGAGAGACCAAGCACAGATACGCAGTATTTT | CASSLERPSTDTQYF
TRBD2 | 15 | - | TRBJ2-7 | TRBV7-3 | TGTGCCAGCAGCTTAGGGACTAGCGGGTCCTACGAGCAGTACTTC | CASSLGTSGSYEQYF
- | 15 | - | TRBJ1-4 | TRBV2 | TGTGCCAGCAGTCGTGACAGCCTGGGCGCTGAAAAACTGTTTTTT | CASSRDSLGAEKLFF